What follows are 15 T cell receptor beta chains derived from one specimen sequenced in a study of cytomegalovirus exposure and HLA in healthy donors. Libraries were prepared by immunoSEQ multiplex PCR; TCRdb keeps only in-frame clonotypes and omits some of them. The sample yields hundreds of thousands of clones, about 88% seen once. The source material was PBMCs. These receptors were collected from a man aged 18-30 years in good health and CMV-seropositive.

The rearrangement links TRBV9 to TRBJ2-1; D gene uncertain. The CDR3 extends over 15 amino acids. Germline assignment: CDR1 SGDLS and CDR2 YYNGEE. V was cut by 0 bases and J by 9 bases, with 16 bases left in between. For the CDR3, the DNA is TGTGCCAGCAGCGTAGGCCAGACTCCGAGTGGTGAGCAGTTCTTC. Protein: CASSVGQTPSGEQFF.

This clone was seen a few times. The J gene is TRBJ2-7, the V gene TRBV28; D is possibly TRBD2 (5 bases). Germline V CDR1 and CDR2: MDHEN, SYDVKM. Trimming took off 9 bases at V and 2 bases at J, with 8 bases between the two ends. CDR3 size: 11 residues. As DNA, the CDR3 is TGTGCCAGTAGGCGGGCCTACGAGCAGTACTTC. It yields the protein CASRRAYEQYF.

The chain links TRBV5-1 to TRBJ2-2; D possibly matches TRBD1 or TRBD2 (5 bases each). The V gene's germline CDR1 is SGHRS and CDR2 YFSETQ. Trimming cost V 4 bases and J 7 bases, with 17 bases left between them. The CDR3 runs to 15 residues. The CDR3, as DNA: TGCGCCAGCAGCCCTGGGGGTTCGGGAAGCGGGGAGCTGTTTTTT. Residues: CASSPGGSGSGELFF.

The CDR3 reads CASSLRGGEGDTQYF. CDR3 coding DNA: TGTGCCAGCAGCCTCCGAGGGGGAGAGGGAGATACGCAGTATTTT. The V and J genes are TRBV9 and TRBJ2-3; maybe TRBD1 (6 bases). V lost 4 bases, J lost 5 bases, and 17 bases lay in between. The CDR3 is made up of 15 amino acids. Germline CDR1 and CDR2: SGDLS and YYNGEE.

The V call is TRBV4-3, the J call TRBJ1-1, with D unclear. With 1 base removed from V and 3 bases from J, the gap between germline ends came to 9 bases. Germline CDR1 and CDR2: LGHNA and YSLEER. This CDR3 comprises 14 residues. For the CDR3, the DNA is TGCGCCAGCAGCCAAGCTCCCACGGACACTGAAGCTTTCTTT. It is translated as CASSQAPTDTEAFF.

The chain carries TRBV6-1 and TRBJ2-7; tentatively, D is TRBD2 (5 bases). V was clipped by 0 bases and J by 2 bases, with 8 bases between them. This CDR3 comprises 14 residues. From germline, CDR1 is MNHNS and CDR2 SASEGT. This CDR3 is CASSEAGRTYEQYF. The CDR3 DNA sequence: TGTGCCAGCAGTGAAGCGGGGAGAACCTACGAGCAGTACTTC.

The chain uses TRBV18 and TRBJ2-1; D is ambiguous. The CDR3 has 12 amino acids. Trimming took 3 bases from V and 11 from J, leaving 11 bases between them. Germline CDR1 KGHSH, CDR2 LQKENI. CDR3 protein: CASSPFELQQFF. The CDR3 nucleotides read TGTGCCAGCTCACCTTTCGAACTTCAGCAGTTCTTC.

This chain links TRBV19 with TRBJ2-2, with TRBD2 identical over 8 bases. Trimming removed 3 bases from V and 5 bases from J; junction bases left unmatched: 8. The CDR3 is made up of 16 amino acids. Germline V CDR1 and CDR2: LNHDA, SQIVND (reference sequence). The CDR3 protein is CASSISGRAGTGELFF. CDR3 in DNA: TGTGCCAGTAGTATCTCCGGGAGGGCCGGAACCGGGGAGCTGTTTTTT.

This sequence joins TRBV9 and TRBJ2-3, with TRBD2 matching 9 bases. V shed 3 bases, J shed 3 bases, and the junction held 5 bases outside the gene matches. The CDR3 contains 15 residues. Germline V CDR1 and CDR2: SGDLS, YYNGEE. This chain's CDR3 is CASSAYSGSTDTQYF. The CDR3 nucleotides are TGTGCCAGCAGCGCGTATAGCGGGAGTACAGATACGCAGTATTTT.

The sample holds one count of this clone. The chain employs TRBV27 and TRBJ1-1, with TRBD1 identical over 8 bases. With V trimmed by 5 bases and J by 8 bases, 7 bases remained unmatched. There are 13 residues in the CDR3. Germline V lookup: CDR1 MNHEY, CDR2 SMNVEV (reference sequence). For the CDR3, the DNA is TGTGCCAGCAGTGTAGACAGGGGTACAGAAGCTTTCTTT. Amino acids: CASSVDRGTEAFF.

The J gene is TRBJ1-1, the V gene TRBV5-1, with 7 bases matching TRBD1. The V gene's germline CDR1 is SGHRS and CDR2 YFSETQ. The V segment lost 3 bases and the J segment 1 base; nucleotides outside the gene matches: 3. The CDR3 spans 14 residues. DNA of the CDR3: TGCGCCAGCAGCTATACAGGGGCGAACACTGAAGCTTTCTTT. This translates into CASSYTGANTEAFF.

V is TRBV28 and J is TRBJ2-7; D possibly corresponds to TRBD2 (5 bases). Trimming removed 2 bases from V and 1 base from J, with 6 bases in between. The CDR3 has 13 amino acids. CDR1 and CDR2 from the germline V gene are MDHEN and SYDVKM. The DNA of the CDR3 is TGTGCCAGCAGTTTACCGGGGTCCTACGAGCAGTACTTC. Translation gives CASSLPGSYEQYF.

The chain is built from TRBV7-9 and TRBJ2-7; D unresolved. Trimming cost V 0 bases and J 0 bases, with 9 bases left between them. The germline V gene encodes CDR1 SEHNR and CDR2 FQNEAQ (reference sequence). This CDR3 region has 15 residues. CDR3 sequence: CASSLALKGSYEQYF. The CDR3 nucleotides read TGTGCCAGCAGCTTAGCACTGAAAGGCTCCTACGAGCAGTACTTC.

Written as DNA, the CDR3 is TGTGCCAGCAATGACGCCTTACTAGCGGGAGACCACGAGCAGTACTTC. Its protein product is CASNDALLAGDHEQYF. The chain couples TRBV2 to TRBJ2-7; 11 bases fit TRBD2. Trimming at V came to 7 bases and at J to 5 bases, leaving 13 bases not matched to a gene. The CDR3 has 16 residues. Germline V gives CDR1 SNHLY, CDR2 FYNNEI.

With regard to this clone: Other nucleotide sequences from this sample produce the same CDR3. This chain joins TRBV6-5 and TRBJ1-1, with D unresolved. Germline assignment: CDR1 MNHEY and CDR2 SVGAGI. V gave up 2 bases and J gave up 0 bases, with 4 bases separating them. The CDR3 contains 13 residues. In nucleotides, the CDR3 is TGTGCCAGCAGTTACAGAGTGAACACTGAAGCTTTCTTT. This sequence encodes CASSYRVNTEAFF.